One sample yielded the 15 T cell receptor beta chains listed below, sequenced in a study of post-analysis software for immune sequencing data. Built from TCR beta cDNA, the libraries had unique molecular identifiers in them. One entry per CDR3 protein results from TCRdb running MiXCR on the PCR reads. This table holds 700,000 to 800,000 distinct CDR3 sequences, 25% to 30% found once. These receptors have no identified antigens. General study results and limits: About 5 TRBV segments appeared more often in patients than in controls, and TRBV5-6, TRBV5-1 and TRBV20-1 were among these.

Material for sequencing was blood. These receptors were taken from a girl aged 5 to 17 with multiple sclerosis.

The rearrangement uses TRBV12-3 or TRBV12-4 and TRBJ2-5; D is ambiguous. The length of the CDR3 is 16 residues. V dropped 1 base and J dropped 0 bases, with 12 bases sitting between them. In DNA form, the CDR3 reads TGTGCCAGCAGTTTAGATTCGCGGACGTACCAAGAGACCCAGTACTTC. Translating it yields CASSLDSRTYQETQYF.

This rearrangement joins TRBV3-1 to TRBJ2-5, with D hard to call. V was shortened by 4 bases and J by 4 bases, with 19 bases between the two germline ends. Germline loops: CDR1 LGHDT, CDR2 YNNKEL (reference sequence). This CDR3 region has 16 residues. This CDR3 reads CASSRTGVEPVETQYF. For the CDR3, the DNA is TGTGCCAGCAGCCGAACTGGGGTCGAACCCGTAGAGACCCAGTACTTC.

As for this clonotype: At one boundary the junction diverges from the germline segment, which might be a read error. The chain is built from TRBV7-2 and TRBJ2-1, with 11 bases identical to TRBD2. This CDR3 has 14 amino acids. Germline V gene sequence: CDR1 SGHTA, CDR2 FQGNSA. CDR3 nucleotide sequence: TGTGCCAGCAGCCTAGCGGGAGGACTAGGCGAGCAGTTCTTC. The encoded protein is CASSLAGGLGEQFF.

This clonotype was seen more than once but under ten times. This rearrangement joins TRBV5-1 to TRBJ2-3; TRBD2 might be the D (6 bases). V dropped 0 bases and J dropped 4 bases, with 9 bases sitting between them. The CDR3 is made up of 14 amino acids. Germline values: CDR1 SGHRS, CDR2 YFSETQ. Written as DNA, the CDR3 is TGCGCCAGCAGCTTGGAGGCTAGCGCAGATACGCAGTATTTT. It encodes CASSLEASADTQYF.

This clonotype appeared a few times. This chain joins TRBV12-3 or TRBV12-4 and TRBJ2-5; D uncertain. The CDR3 has 13 residues. Trimming removed 4 bases from V and 5 bases from J, with 11 bases in between. CDR3 residues: CASSSTVRETQYF. CDR3 in DNA: TGTGCCAGCAGTTCCACGGTCCGCGAGACCCAGTACTTC.

The chain combines TRBV7-8 with TRBJ2-7, with unresolved D. V was trimmed by 0 bases and J by 2 bases, leaving 17 bases between them. Germline V gives CDR1 SGHVS, CDR2 FQNEAQ. The CDR3 runs to 17 residues. Here the CDR3 DNA reads TGTGCCAGCAGCTTAGCGCATGTCGTCGGCCGAACCTACGAGCAGTACTTC. Encoded protein: CASSLAHVVGRTYEQYF.

This clonotype was recorded a few times. The gene calls are TRBV7-8 and TRBJ2-1; 7 nucleotides line up with TRBD1. V lost 1 base to trimming and J lost 5 bases; unmatched junction nucleotides: 5. Germline CDR1 reads SGHVS; CDR2 reads FQNEAQ. The length of the CDR3 is 15 residues. CDR3 region: CASSLGIQGNNEQFF. The CDR3 nucleotides read TGTGCCAGCAGCTTAGGGATACAGGGGAACAATGAGCAGTTCTTC.

The gene calls are TRBV9 and TRBJ2-3; 11 bases match TRBD2. Germline-derived CDR1 and CDR2 are SGDLS and YYNGEE. The CDR3 contains 15 residues. J was trimmed by 4 bases and V by 2 bases; bases with no gene match: 3. CDR3 coding DNA: TGTGCCAGCAGCGTGGGGACTAGCGGACCAGATACGCAGTATTTT. It codes for CASSVGTSGPDTQYF.

The chain links TRBV10-2 to TRBJ2-3; D is perhaps TRBD2 (6 bases). CDR3 length equals 11 residues. The germline V gene has CDR1 WSHSY and CDR2 SAAADI. The germline V and J ends were trimmed by 8 bases and 5 bases, with 8 bases remaining between them. CDR3 protein: CASGRKDTQYF. CDR3 DNA: TGCGCCAGCGGGAGGAAAGATACGCAGTATTTT.

This clonotype has at least ten counts. The chain combines TRBV4-3 with TRBJ2-5; D ambiguous. CDR1 and CDR2 from the germline V gene are LGHNA and YSLEER. This CDR3 has 13 amino acids. Deletions cut 4 bases from V and 5 bases from J, with 11 bases between. CDR3 region: CASSPDRVETQYF. In DNA form, the CDR3 reads TGCGCCAGCAGCCCCGATCGTGTCGAGACCCAGTACTTC.

The J gene is TRBJ2-3, the V gene TRBV11-2, with D possibly TRBD2 on 5 matching bases. The V end lost 3 bases, the J end lost 5 bases, and 12 bases lay between the germline ends. The CDR3 contains 14 residues. The germline V gene has CDR1 SGHAT and CDR2 FQNNGV. The CDR3 bases are TGTGCCAGCAGCTTTTTGGGAGCCGGAGATACGCAGTATTTT. Its translation is CASSFLGAGDTQYF.

This clonotype was seen only a few times. The genes are TRBV6-5 and TRBJ1-1; possible D gene TRBD1, 5 bases. V shed 6 bases and J shed 6 bases, with 14 bases lying between them. CDR3 size: 13 residues. Germline CDR1 MNHEY, CDR2 SVGAGI. CDR3 bases: TGTGCCAGCAGCCCCTCTTGGGGGGCTGAAGCTTTCTTT. Its translation: CASSPSWGAEAFF.

V and J are TRBV29-1 and TRBJ1-1; no reliable D call. Germline V lookup: CDR1 SQVTM, CDR2 ANQGSEA. The CDR3 is 12 amino acids. V was pared by 7 bases and J by 4 bases, with 13 bases between. The CDR3 reads CSAGEWGTEAFF. Written as DNA, the CDR3 is TGCAGCGCCGGGGAATGGGGCACTGAAGCTTTCTTT.

The CDR3 reads CSARDDLNAGPWETQYF. CDR3 nucleotides: TGCAGTGCTAGAGATGACTTGAACGCAGGGCCGTGGGAGACCCAGTACTTC. The rearrangement uses TRBV20-1 and TRBJ2-5; maybe TRBD1 (5 bases). Trimming removed 0 bases at V and 5 bases at J, with 22 bases between. The CDR3 totals 17 residues. CDR1 and CDR2 from the germline V gene are DFQATT and SNEGSKA (reference sequence).

The gene calls are TRBV19 and TRBJ2-1; 9 nucleotides match TRBD1. J gave up 1 base and V 7 bases, and 5 bases lay outside the gene matches. From germline, CDR1 is LNHDA and CDR2 SQIVND (reference sequence). CDR3 length equals 15 residues. The CDR3 nucleotides are TGTGCCAGTACCTTGGACAGGGGTTCCTACAATGAGCAGTTCTTC. It specifies CASTLDRGSYNEQFF. Filled out from reference TRBV19 and TRBJ2-1, the complete variable domain reads DGGITQSPKYLFRKEGQNVTLSCEQNLNHDAMYWYRQDPGQGLRLIYYSQIVNDFQKGDIAEGYSVSREKKESFPLTVTSAQKNPTAFYLCASTLDRGSYNEQFFGPGTRLTVL.